The rows below give T cell receptor beta chains drawn from one sample of a study of cytomegalovirus exposure and HLA in healthy donors. Profiled with immunoSEQ multiplex PCR; TCRdb holds only in-frame clones, not every one. This repertoire includes about 40,000 clones. Sequences were obtained from PBMCs. These receptors were obtained from a man aged 30-40 years in good health and CMV-seronegative. Both conserved end residues are part of each CDR3. Each record gives: J gene, V gene, D gene, CDR3 DNA, CDR3 protein. D genes are given only for firm matches.

j_call: TRBJ2-5
v_call: TRBV6-6
d_call: TRBD2
cdr3_nt: TGTGCCAGCAGAAGCCTGGGACTAGCGGGGAAAGAGACCCAGTACTTC
cdr3_aa: CASRSLGLAGKETQYF

j_call: TRBJ1-2
v_call: TRBV28
d_call: TRBD1
cdr3_nt: TGTGCCAGCAGTTTAGGGACAGGGTGGGCTAGAAGCACCTTC
cdr3_aa: CASSLGTGWARSTF

j_call: TRBJ2-1
v_call: TRBV7-9
d_call: TRBD2
cdr3_nt: TGTGCCAGCAGCTTAGTGTCCAGCGGGATGCGAGGAGATGAGCAGTTCTTC
cdr3_aa: CASSLVSSGMRGDEQFF

j_call: TRBJ1-2
v_call: TRBV6-1
d_call: TRBD1
cdr3_nt: TGTGCCAGCCGCTTGGACAGGTTTAACTATGGCTACACCTTC
cdr3_aa: CASRLDRFNYGYTF

j_call: TRBJ2-2
v_call: TRBV5-4
d_call: TRBD1
cdr3_nt: TGTGCCAGCAGTTACCCGGGACAGGGTTTGACCGGGGAGCTGTTTTTT
cdr3_aa: CASSYPGQGLTGELFF

j_call: TRBJ1-5
v_call: TRBV15
d_call: TRBD1
cdr3_nt: TGTGCCACCAGCAGAGAGGGGACAGGCAATCAGCCCCAGCATTTT
cdr3_aa: CATSREGTGNQPQHF

j_call: TRBJ1-1
v_call: TRBV7-8
d_call: TRBD1
cdr3_nt: TGTGCCAGCAGCTTACTTGACAGGGCTCAAGCTTTCTTT
cdr3_aa: CASSLLDRAQAFF

j_call: TRBJ1-1
v_call: TRBV6-5
d_call: TRBD1
cdr3_nt: TGTGCCAGCAGTTACAGGGACAGGGGAAGAGGTGAAGCTTTCTTT
cdr3_aa: CASSYRDRGRGEAFF

j_call: TRBJ2-6
v_call: TRBV6-6
d_call: .
cdr3_nt: TGTGCCAGCAGAACTGGCTCTGGGGCCAACGTCCTGACTTTC
cdr3_aa: CASRTGSGANVLTF

j_call: TRBJ2-5
v_call: TRBV7-2
d_call: .
cdr3_nt: TGTGCCAGCAGCTTAGTAGGGTTGGGAGAAGAGACCCAGTACTTC
cdr3_aa: CASSLVGLGEETQYF

j_call: TRBJ1-2
v_call: TRBV5-1
d_call: .
cdr3_nt: TGCGCCAGCAGCCTGGCTCTTGTGTATGGCTACACCTTC
cdr3_aa: CASSLALVYGYTF

j_call: TRBJ2-7
v_call: TRBV4-3
d_call: TRBD2
cdr3_nt: TGCGCCAGCAGCCAAGGAGTGATTTCCCGGGGGGGGGCCTACGAGCAGTACTTC
cdr3_aa: CASSQGVISRGGAYEQYF

j_call: TRBJ2-7
v_call: TRBV10-3
d_call: .
cdr3_nt: TGTGCCATCAGTGAGTCGGCAAACTACGAGCAGTACTTC
cdr3_aa: CAISESANYEQYF

j_call: TRBJ1-1
v_call: TRBV5-1
d_call: .
cdr3_nt: TGCGCCAGCAGCTGGGGGGAGTTGAACACTGAAGCTTTCTTT
cdr3_aa: CASSWGELNTEAFF

j_call: TRBJ2-2
v_call: TRBV5-4
d_call: TRBD2
cdr3_nt: TGTGCCAGCAGCTTACCTCGGGGGGGCAACACCGGGGAGCTGTTTTTT
cdr3_aa: CASSLPRGGNTGELFF

j_call: TRBJ1-1
v_call: TRBV6-1
d_call: TRBD1
cdr3_nt: TGTGCCAGCAGGGACAGGTTCACTGAAGCTTTCTTT
cdr3_aa: CASRDRFTEAFF

j_call: TRBJ1-3
v_call: TRBV9
d_call: .
cdr3_nt: TGTGCCAGCAGCGTAGCTCCTGGAAACACCATATATTTT
cdr3_aa: CASSVAPGNTIYF